These 32 T cell receptor beta chains originate from one sample sequenced in a study of blood T cell repertoires in COVID-19. The protocol was immunoSEQ multiplex PCR, while the TCRdb copy is restricted to in-frame clones and leaves out a portion. The sample has 270,000 or so clones; approximately 86% are singletons. Sequences were obtained from peripheral blood. These TCRs come from a woman aged 18-29 years with acute or convalescent COVID-19.

This clone was seen just once. CDR3 sequence reads: CASRPGTTSYEQYF. The CDR3 nucleotides are TGTGCCAGCAGACCCGGGACAACATCCTACGAGCAGTACTTC. The gene calls are TRBV6-5 and TRBJ2-7; tentatively, D is TRBD1 (6 bases). The CDR3 has 14 amino acids. CDR1 MNHEY and CDR2 SVGAGI come from the germline V gene. The germline V and J ends were trimmed by 6 bases and 1 base, with 13 bases remaining between them.

This chain uses TRBV18 with TRBJ2-3; D is unclear. Deletions cut 4 bases from V and 5 bases from J, with 7 bases between. This CDR3 has 12 amino acids. Germline values: CDR1 KGHSH, CDR2 LQKENI. The CDR3 sequence: CASSLSEDTQYF. The CDR3 DNA reads as TGTGCCAGCTCACTAAGCGAAGATACGCAGTATTTT.

This clone was detected ten times or more. V is TRBV2 and J is TRBJ2-1, with TRBD1 identical over 9 bases. In germline, CDR1 is SNHLY, CDR2 FYNNEI. Trimming took 5 bases from V and 2 from J; bases not matched to a gene: 4. The CDR3 extends over 15 amino acids. CDR3 sequence: CASSMDRGAYNEQFF. DNA for the CDR3: TGTGCCAGCAGTATGGACAGGGGAGCCTACAATGAGCAGTTCTTC. Supplemented by reference TRBV2 and TRBJ2-1, the full variable domain reads EPEVTQTPSHQVTQMGQEVILRCVPISNHLYFYWYRQILGQKVEFLVSFYNNEISEKSEIFDDQFSVERPDGSNFTLKIRSTKLEDSAMYFCASSMDRGAYNEQFFGPGTRLTVL.

J is TRBJ1-1 and V is TRBV28, with a possible D match to TRBD1 (5 bases). The length of the CDR3 is 13 residues. The germline gives CDR1 MDHEN, CDR2 SYDVKM. Between the trimmed V and J ends, which lost 1 base and 8 bases, there was a span of 11 bases. For the CDR3, the DNA is TGTGCCAGCAGTTTATCGACCGGGGGGGAAGCTTTCTTT. Amino acids: CASSLSTGGEAFF.

The rearrangement uses TRBV7-3 and TRBJ2-4; a possible D gene is TRBD1 (6 bases). Trimming removed 0 bases at V and 3 bases at J, with 6 bases between. CDR1 SGHTA and CDR2 FQGTGA come from the germline V gene. The CDR3 consists of 14 residues. This CDR3 reads CASSLTGGKNIQYF. CDR3 in DNA: TGTGCCAGCAGCTTAACAGGGGGCAAAAACATTCAGTACTTC. Full variable domain (rest looked up from reference TRBV7-3 and TRBJ2-4): GAGVSQTPSNKVTEKGKYVELRCDPISGHTALYWYRQSLGQGPEFLIYFQGTGAADDSGLPNDRFFAVRPEGSVSTLKIQRTERGDSAVYLCASSLTGGKNIQYFGAGTRLSVL.

The rearrangement uses TRBV18 and TRBJ1-6, with TRBD1 matching over 10 bases. V shed 3 bases and J 4 bases; nucleotides not matched to a gene: 0. The length of the CDR3 is 15 residues. CDR1 and CDR2 from the germline V gene are KGHSH and LQKENI. CDR3 region: CASSPGQGYNSPLHF. The DNA for the CDR3 is TGTGCCAGCTCACCGGGACAGGGGTATAATTCACCCCTCCACTTT.

A few counts support this clone. The chain employs TRBV5-1 and TRBJ2-3; TRBD2 might be the D (5 bases). V lost 0 bases, J lost 0 bases, and 11 bases lay in between. CDR3 length: 16 residues. Germline V lookup: CDR1 SGHRS, CDR2 YFSETQ. The CDR3 region is CASSLVLAQSTDTQYF. CDR3 nucleotide sequence: TGCGCCAGCAGCTTGGTGCTAGCCCAGAGCACAGATACGCAGTATTTT.

The V call is TRBV6-4, the J call TRBJ2-3; tentative D call: TRBD2 (6 bases). CDR1 and CDR2 from the germline V gene are MRHNA and SNTAGT. The CDR3 runs to 13 residues. Trimming pared 3 bases from V and 2 bases from J, leaving 6 bases between. The DNA of the CDR3 is TGTGCCAGCAGTGAGCGGGACACAGATACGCAGTATTTT. Its translation: CASSERDTDTQYF.

The chain uses TRBV27 and TRBJ1-5, with 9 positions matching TRBD1. CDR3 size: 13 residues. CDR1 and CDR2 from the germline V gene are MNHEY and SMNVEV (reference sequence). The J segment lost 5 bases and the V segment lost 7 bases, leaving 3 bases of the junction unmatched. CDR3 amino acids: CASKGQGHQPQHF. CDR3 coding DNA: TGTGCCAGCAAGGGACAGGGACATCAGCCCCAGCATTTT.

This chain links TRBV6-5 with TRBJ2-7, with 7 bases lining up with TRBD2. The CDR3 contains 16 residues. The V gene's germline CDR1 is MNHEY and CDR2 SVGAGI. The ends lost 2 bases at V and 4 bases at J; junction bases unmatched: 11. CDR3 DNA: TGTGCCAGCAGTTACGCGCGGGAAGCGGGAATGTACGAGCAGTACTTC. Translating it yields CASSYAREAGMYEQYF.

This rearrangement joins TRBV6-6 to TRBJ2-5, with 7 bases matching TRBD1. J lost 4 bases, V lost 9 bases, and 5 bases had no gene match. Germline lookup yields CDR1 MNHNY and CDR2 SVGAGI (reference sequence). The CDR3 sequence is 12 residues long. Here the CDR3 reads CASSAGGETQYF. CDR3 in DNA: TGTGCCAGTTCGGCAGGGGGAGAGACCCAGTACTTC.

This chain uses TRBV7-2 with TRBJ2-7, with 9 bases lining up with TRBD1. CDR1 is SGHTA, CDR2 FQGNSA, per germline. The CDR3 spans 16 residues. Trimming took 2 bases from V and 6 from J; bases not matched to a gene: 11. The CDR3 DNA reads as TGTGCCAGCAGCTTACCCGTGGGACAGGGAATGGGCGAGCAGTACTTC. Its translation: CASSLPVGQGMGEQYF.

This clone was seen just once. This chain links TRBV5-6 with TRBJ2-7, with D possibly being TRBD2 (5 bases). The CDR3 extends over 14 amino acids. Trimming pared 2 bases from V and 2 bases from J, leaving 11 bases between. The germline gives CDR1 SGHDT, CDR2 YYEEEE. The CDR3 DNA follows: TGTGCCAGCAGCTTTCTAGCAGAAACCTACGAGCAGTACTTC. It yields the protein CASSFLAETYEQYF. Full variable domain (outside the CDR3, taken from reference TRBV5-6 and TRBJ2-7): DAGVTQSPTHLIKTRGQQVTLRCSPKSGHDTVSWYQQALGQGPQFIFQYYEEEERQRGNFPDRFSGHQFPNYSSELNVNALLLGDSALYLCASSFLAETYEQYFGPGTRLTVT.

The chain is built from TRBV29-1 and TRBJ1-2; D gene ambiguous. The CDR3 contains 12 residues. V was pared by 3 bases and J by 0 bases, with 5 bases between. Germline assignment: CDR1 SQVTM and CDR2 ANQGSEA. The DNA of the CDR3 is TGCAGCGTTGACGTCGCTAACTATGGCTACACCTTC. Its protein product is CSVDVANYGYTF.

This rearrangement joins TRBV5-4 to TRBJ2-5; TRBD1 matches 7 bases. Losses at the gene ends were 2 bases for V and 2 bases for J; bases not matched to a gene: 12. CDR1 is SGHNT, CDR2 YYREEE, per germline (reference sequence). CDR3 length: 17 residues. The CDR3 spells CASSFTRDSRKQETQYF. The CDR3 nucleotides are TGTGCCAGCAGCTTTACCCGGGACAGCCGAAAACAAGAGACCCAGTACTTC.

This chain links TRBV6-5 with TRBJ2-5; TRBD1 matches 7 bases. CDR3 size: 14 residues. Germline V CDR1 and CDR2: MNHEY, SVGAGI. Losses at the gene ends were 5 bases for V and 1 base for J; bases not matched to a gene: 4. The CDR3 spells CASSTGTVQETQYF. The CDR3 DNA reads as TGTGCCAGCAGTACCGGGACAGTCCAAGAGACCCAGTACTTC.

The CDR3 nucleotides read TGCAGCGTGGGAACTAGCGGGTGGGGGGATGAGCAGTTCTTC. Translated: CSVGTSGWGDEQFF. The V and J genes are TRBV29-1 and TRBJ2-1; 9 bases agree with TRBD2. CDR3 length equals 14 residues. V trimming: 6 bases; J trimming: 8 bases; junction bases outside the gene matches: 11. Germline lookup yields CDR1 SQVTM and CDR2 ANQGSEA.

This clone showed up just once. This chain connects TRBV30 to TRBJ1-2; D may be TRBD1 (5 bases). Germline loops: CDR1 GTSNPN, CDR2 SVGIG (reference sequence). This CDR3 region has 11 residues. The ends were cut back, 3 bases at V and 11 bases at J, with 13 bases in the middle. For the CDR3, the DNA is TGTGCCTGGAGCCCCCTCGGGGGGTACACCTTC. This sequence encodes CAWSPLGGYTF.

The chain recombines TRBV2 with TRBJ2-1; 7 nucleotides line up with TRBD1. Germline V gene sequence: CDR1 SNHLY, CDR2 FYNNEI. The CDR3 extends over 17 amino acids. V was pared by 3 bases and J by 2 bases, with 10 bases of the junction left unmatched. The CDR3 coding sequence is TGTGCCAGCAGTGATCGGAGACAGGGTGGACCCTACAATGAGCAGTTCTTC. Translated, it gives CASSDRRQGGPYNEQFF.

The V and J genes are TRBV6-6 and TRBJ1-2, with 7 bases aligning to TRBD1. Unmatched junction bases numbered 4, after V lost 6 bases and J lost 3 bases. Germline lookup yields CDR1 MNHNY and CDR2 SVGAGI (reference sequence). The CDR3 is 13 amino acids. The CDR3 region has the DNA TGTGCCAGCAGCCCAGGGGGGTACTATGGCTACACCTTC. Protein sequence: CASSPGGYYGYTF.

The chain uses TRBV14 and TRBJ2-3; D possibly corresponds to TRBD2 (6 bases). CDR1 and CDR2 (germline): SGHDN, FVKESK. The CDR3 covers 18 residues. V lost 0 bases to trimming and J lost 0 bases, with 16 bases between them. CDR3 region: CASSQDWGLLPSTDTQYF. The CDR3 DNA follows: TGTGCCAGCAGCCAAGATTGGGGACTCCTTCCGAGCACAGATACGCAGTATTTT.

The chain is built from TRBV5-4 and TRBJ1-1, with 7 bases matching TRBD1. This CDR3 has 17 amino acids. CDR1 SGHNT and CDR2 YYREEE come from the germline V gene (reference sequence). V lost 1 base and J lost 5; bases outside the gene matches: 14. CDR3 nucleotides: TGTGCCAGCAGCTTGACGTGGGTAGGGGGCGCGGTGACTGAAGCTTTCTTT. Its translation: CASSLTWVGGAVTEAFF.

The chain carries TRBV7-2 and TRBJ2-7; 7 bases are a match to TRBD2. Germline V gene lookup returns CDR1 SGHTA and CDR2 FQGNSA. V shed 1 base and J 3 bases; nucleotides not matched to a gene: 3. This CDR3 contains 14 residues. The CDR3 nucleotides are TGTGCCAGCAGCTTAGTGCGGGAGAGCTACGAGCAGTACTTC. Amino acid sequence: CASSLVRESYEQYF. The full variable domain, in which reference TRBV7-2 and TRBJ2-7 provide the parts outside the CDR3, is GAGVSQSPSNKVTEKGKDVELRCDPISGHTALYWYRQSLGQGLEFLIYFQGNSAPDKSGLPSDRFSAERTGGSVSTLTIQRTQQEDSAVYLCASSLVRESYEQYFGPGTRLTVT.

This chain uses TRBV27 with TRBJ2-7, with TRBD1 identical over 7 bases. In germline, CDR1 is MNHEY, CDR2 SMNVEV (reference sequence). V shed 4 bases and J 4 bases; nucleotides not matched to a gene: 4. There are 13 residues in the CDR3. In nucleotides, the CDR3 is TGTGCCAGCAGTTGGTACAGGGGTTACGAGCAGTACTTC. It is translated as CASSWYRGYEQYF.

The CDR3, as DNA: TGTGCCAGCAGTTTAAGGGTTCCGGGAAAGAACACTGAAGCTTTCTTT. Its protein product is CASSLRVPGKNTEAFF. The chain links TRBV27 to TRBJ1-1; D not resolved. The germline gives CDR1 MNHEY, CDR2 SMNVEV (reference sequence). The V gene lost 2 bases and the J gene lost 1 base, with 14 bases spanning the gap. This CDR3 comprises 16 residues.

Remarks on this clone: The junction departs from the called germline gene at one end, perhaps through a read error. The rearrangement joins TRBV18 to TRBJ2-3; possible D gene TRBD2, 6 bases. Germline CDR1 and CDR2: KGHSH and LQKENI. This CDR3 spans 12 amino acids. CDR3 sequence: CASSPQREEVHF. For the CDR3, the DNA is TGTGCCAGCTCACCACAAAGGGAGGAGGTGCATTTT. Together with reference TRBV18 and TRBJ2-3, the CDR3 gives the full variable domain: NAGVMQNPRHLVRRRGQEARLRCSPMKGHSHVYWYRQLPEEGLKFMVYLQKENIIDESGMPKERFSAEFPKEGPSILRIQQVVRGDSAAYFCASSPQREEVHFGPGTRLTVL.

V and J are TRBV11-2 and TRBJ2-7; 7 bases fit TRBD1. V lost 3 bases, J lost 5 bases, and 13 bases stayed unmatched. Germline V gene data show CDR1 as SGHAT and CDR2 as FQNNGV. The CDR3 consists of 16 residues. CDR3 nucleotides: TGTGCCAGCAGCTTCGGATACGACAGGGAGCTAGACGAGCAGTACTTC. It is translated as CASSFGYDRELDEQYF.

V is TRBV5-1 and J is TRBJ2-2, with 7 nucleotides matching TRBD1. V was pared by 4 bases and J by 0 bases, with 3 bases of the junction left unmatched. CDR1 and CDR2 (germline): SGHRS, YFSETQ. The CDR3 covers 15 residues. As DNA, the CDR3 is TGCGCCAGCAGCCCCGGGACAGCGAACACCGGGGAGCTGTTTTTT. Protein sequence: CASSPGTANTGELFF.

This clone was seen a few times. CDR3 DNA: TGCAGTGCCAGTACTAGCGGGAGGGCCTTAGTCCCCTACGAGCAGTACTTC. As protein: CSASTSGRALVPYEQYF. The chain is built from TRBV20-1 and TRBJ2-7; TRBD2 aligns across 13 bases. The germline V gene has CDR1 DFQATT and CDR2 SNEGSKA (reference sequence). With 6 bases clipped from V and 2 bases from J, the junction kept 13 bases outside the gene matches. This CDR3 region has 17 residues.

Concerning this clone: Relative to the germline gene, one junction end is altered; a read error may explain this. CDR3 DNA: TGTGCCAGCAGCCAAGATAGAAGCGTACCCTCCTTC. It is translated as CASSQDRSVPSF. This chain uses TRBV3-1 (or the pseudogene TRBV3-2) with TRBJ2-7; D is ambiguous. The length of the CDR3 is 12 residues. Germline V gene sequence: CDR1 LGHDT, CDR2 YNNKEL (reference sequence).

The J gene is TRBJ2-7, the V gene TRBV12-3 or TRBV12-4; D uncertain. Trimming removed 1 base from V and 4 bases from J, with 2 bases in between. The CDR3 covers 11 residues. The CDR3 sequence: CASSLVYEQYF. CDR3 nucleotides: TGTGCCAGCAGTTTAGTATACGAGCAGTACTTC.

The chain uses TRBV23-1 and TRBJ1-2; TRBD1 is a possible D gene (5 bases). TRBV23-1 is marked as an open reading frame, function uncertain. V was trimmed by 2 bases and J by 6 bases, leaving 22 bases between them. This CDR3 is 17 amino acids long. In DNA, the CDR3 is TGCGCCAGCAGTCAACCCTGGACCAGCCTAGGGGCTAATGGCTACACCTTC. Translated, it gives CASSQPWTSLGANGYTF.